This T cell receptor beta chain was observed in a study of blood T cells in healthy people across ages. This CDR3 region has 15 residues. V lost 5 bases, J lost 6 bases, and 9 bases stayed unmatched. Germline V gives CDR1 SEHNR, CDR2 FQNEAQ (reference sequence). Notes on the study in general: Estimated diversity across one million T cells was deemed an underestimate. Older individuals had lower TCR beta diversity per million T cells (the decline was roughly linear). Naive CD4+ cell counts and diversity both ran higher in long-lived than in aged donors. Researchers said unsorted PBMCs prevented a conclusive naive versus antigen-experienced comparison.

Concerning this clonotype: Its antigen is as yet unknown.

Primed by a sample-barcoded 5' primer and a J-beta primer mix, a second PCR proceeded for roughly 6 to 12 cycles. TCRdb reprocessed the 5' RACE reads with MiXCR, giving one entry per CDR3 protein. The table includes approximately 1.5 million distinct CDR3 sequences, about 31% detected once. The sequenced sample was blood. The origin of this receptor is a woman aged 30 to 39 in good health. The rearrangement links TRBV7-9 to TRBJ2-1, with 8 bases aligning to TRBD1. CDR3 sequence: CASSLYRDRTNEQFF. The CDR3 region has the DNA TGTGCCAGCAGCCTCTACCGGGACAGGACCAATGAGCAGTTCTTC.